The 2 T cell receptor beta chains below come from one sample, sequenced in a study of blood T cell repertoires in COVID-19. Generated by immunoSEQ multiplex PCR, the TCRdb table keeps only in-frame clones and is missing some. The sample yields about 370,000 clones, more than 70% seen once. The sequencing sample was made of peripheral blood. The receptors stem from a woman in her 30s with COVID-19, enrolled during active disease.

V usage is TRBV18 and J usage is TRBJ1-2; 7 nucleotides agree with TRBD1. Germline V lookup: CDR1 KGHSH, CDR2 LQKENI. Losses at the gene ends were 3 bases for V and 4 bases for J; bases not matched to a gene: 5. The CDR3 length is 14 residues. The CDR3 DNA follows: TGTGCCAGCTCACCCATACAGGGGCTCTATGGCTACACCTTC. It codes for CASSPIQGLYGYTF.

This rearrangement joins TRBV3-1 (or the pseudogene TRBV3-2) to TRBJ1-1, with TRBD1 matching 8 bases. Losses at the gene ends were 1 base for V and 3 bases for J; bases not matched to a gene: 7. There are 16 residues in the CDR3. The germline V gene has CDR1 LGHDT and CDR2 YNNKEL (reference sequence). DNA of the CDR3: TGTGCCAGCAGCCAAGGCCGGACAGGGAAGTACACTGAAGCTTTCTTT. Translation: CASSQGRTGKYTEAFF.